Below, one T cell receptor beta chain is given with its context. Germline values: CDR1 LNHDA, CDR2 SQIVND (reference sequence). Germline trimming cut 3 bases from V and 6 bases from J; bases unmatched to any gene: 8. This CDR3 has 15 amino acids. This entry comes from a study of cytomegalovirus exposure and HLA in healthy donors. PCR amplification relied on 60 Vbeta primers (plus 13 Jbeta primers). Measured with immunoSEQ multiplex PCR; TCRdb has only the in-frame clones, and not every one. This table holds 150,000 to 200,000 clones, more than 80% found once. J is TRBJ2-1 and V is TRBV19; 7 bases fit TRBD2. The source of this sequence is a woman younger than 35 in good health and CMV-seropositive. Sample: PBMCs. CDR3 nucleotide sequence: TGTGCCAGTAGTATCCCCCCTAGCGGTAGCAATGAGCAGTTCTTC. Translation: CASSIPPSGSNEQFF. Combining the CDR3 with reference TRBV19 and TRBJ2-1 gives the whole variable domain DGGITQSPKYLFRKEGQNVTLSCEQNLNHDAMYWYRQDPGQGLRLIYYSQIVNDFQKGDIAEGYSVSREKKESFPLTVTSAQKNPTAFYLCASSIPPSGSNEQFFGPGTRLTVL.